Only a few counts were recorded for the clone carrying this T cell receptor (beta chain). Antigen unknown. A UMI-containing oligonucleotide was joined by 3' ligation to the TCR cDNA template. Whole blood, roughly 2.5 ml, came from adult healthy volunteers. Cells were not sorted; total RNA input targeted about 1 to 1000 ng. This CDR3 has 12 residues. The V and J ends lost 7 bases and 6 bases, in that order; junction bases with no gene match: 5. Germline-derived CDR1 and CDR2 are MDHEN and SYDVKM. The SP2 primer and nested alpha and beta constant region primers amplified ligated cDNA in four rounds. Reverse transcription of blood and skin TCR RNA was primed at alpha and beta constant regions. Each CDR3 protein is one row after TCRdb ran MiXCR on the 5' RACE reads. Here the sample spans around 56,000 distinct CDR3 sequences, 6% to 8.5% being singletons. The data derive from a study of naive and memory T cell subsets.

General study points: Potentially, T cell activation and differentiation skew this RNA-based measurement.

The clonotype originates from a female donor in good health. V is TRBV28 and J is TRBJ1-1, with TRBD1 identical over 7 bases. CDR3 nucleotide sequence: TGTGCCAGCAAAGGACAGGTTGCTGAAGCTTTCTTT. It specifies CASKGQVAEAFF.